This T cell receptor beta chain was sequenced for a study of cytomegalovirus exposure and HLA in healthy donors. Study at large: Early on, a data release was issued that held roughly 80 million unique TCRs from HLA-typed donors.

Regarding this clone: Its antigen remains unknown.

General study points: TCR beta chain V- and J-gene trimming was linked, in a later analysis, to a missense variant in DCLRE1C. When presence/absence was analysed, sequencing depth was taken to be roughly uniform across donors.

All the people who gave samples were healthy bone marrow donors. The germline CDR1 and CDR2 sequences are WNHNN and SYGVQD (reference sequence). The V and J ends lost 4 bases and 2 bases, in that order; junction bases with no gene match: 7. The length of the CDR3 is 17 residues. PCR amplification relied on 60 Vbeta primers (plus 13 Jbeta primers). Sequenced by immunoSEQ multiplex PCR; TCRdb stores in-frame clones only, minus some. Of 150,000 to 200,000 clones in the sample, 84% were seen once. The TCR was taken from a girl aged 5-17 years in good health and CMV-seropositive. The sequencing sample was made of PBMCs. V usage is TRBV10-1 and J usage is TRBJ2-2, with TRBD2 matching over 10 bases. CDR3 bases: TGCGCCAGCAGTGGAGATAGCGGGGGGCTCAACACCGGGGAGCTGTTTTTT. Amino acids: CASSGDSGGLNTGELFF.